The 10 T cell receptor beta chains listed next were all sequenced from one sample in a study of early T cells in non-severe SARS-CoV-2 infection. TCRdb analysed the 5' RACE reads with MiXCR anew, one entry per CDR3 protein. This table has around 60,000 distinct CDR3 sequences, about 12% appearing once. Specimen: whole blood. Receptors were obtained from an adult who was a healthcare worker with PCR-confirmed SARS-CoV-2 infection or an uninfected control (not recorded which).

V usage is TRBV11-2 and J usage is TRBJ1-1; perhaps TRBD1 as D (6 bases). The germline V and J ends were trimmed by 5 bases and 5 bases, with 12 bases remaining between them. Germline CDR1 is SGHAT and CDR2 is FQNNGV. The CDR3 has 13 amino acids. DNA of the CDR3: TGTGCCAGCAGCATCCTACAGGGAACTGAAGCTTTCTTT. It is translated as CASSILQGTEAFF.

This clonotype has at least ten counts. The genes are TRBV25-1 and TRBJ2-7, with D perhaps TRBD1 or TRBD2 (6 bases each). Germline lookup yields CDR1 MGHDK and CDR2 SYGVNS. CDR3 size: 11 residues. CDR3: CVKGGSYEQYF. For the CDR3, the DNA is TGTGTTAAGGGGGGCTCCTACGAGCAGTACTTC.

This CDR3 is CSVNFAYEQYF. The CDR3 bases are TGCAGCGTTAACTTCGCCTACGAGCAGTACTTC. This chain joins TRBV29-1 and TRBJ2-7; D is unclear. CDR1 is SQVTM, CDR2 ANQGSEA, per germline. V shed 5 bases and J shed 2 bases, with 7 bases lying between them. The CDR3 covers 11 residues.

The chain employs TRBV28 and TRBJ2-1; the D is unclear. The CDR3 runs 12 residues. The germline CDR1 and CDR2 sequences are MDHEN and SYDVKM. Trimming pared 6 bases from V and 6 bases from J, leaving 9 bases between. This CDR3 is CASSPTTNEQFF. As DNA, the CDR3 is TGTGCCAGCAGCCCTACTACCAATGAGCAGTTCTTC.

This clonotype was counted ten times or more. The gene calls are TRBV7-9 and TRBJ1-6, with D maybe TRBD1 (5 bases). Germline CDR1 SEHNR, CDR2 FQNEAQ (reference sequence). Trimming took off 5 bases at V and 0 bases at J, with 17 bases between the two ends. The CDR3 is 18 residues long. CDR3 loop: CASSLSRGLSSYNSPLHF. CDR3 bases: TGTGCCAGCAGCCTTAGTAGGGGCCTGAGCTCCTATAATTCACCCCTCCACTTT.

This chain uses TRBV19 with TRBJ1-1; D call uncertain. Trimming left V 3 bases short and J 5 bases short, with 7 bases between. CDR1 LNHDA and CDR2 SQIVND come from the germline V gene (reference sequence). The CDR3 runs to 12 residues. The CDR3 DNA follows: TGTGCCAGTAGTATTAAAGGAACTGAAGCTTTCTTT. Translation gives CASSIKGTEAFF.

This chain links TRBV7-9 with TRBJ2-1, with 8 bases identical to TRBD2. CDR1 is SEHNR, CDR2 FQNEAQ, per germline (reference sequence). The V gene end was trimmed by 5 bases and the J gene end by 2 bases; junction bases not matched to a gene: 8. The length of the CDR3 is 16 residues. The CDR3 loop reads CASSPGGLPPYNEQFF. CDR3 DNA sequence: TGTGCCAGCAGCCCGGGGGGGCTCCCGCCCTACAATGAGCAGTTCTTC.

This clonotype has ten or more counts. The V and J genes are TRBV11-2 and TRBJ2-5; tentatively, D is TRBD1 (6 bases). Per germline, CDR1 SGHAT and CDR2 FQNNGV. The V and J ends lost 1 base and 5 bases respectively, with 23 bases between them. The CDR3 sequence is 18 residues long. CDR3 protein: CASSLVAPGHRMGETQYF. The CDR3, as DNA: TGTGCCAGCAGCTTAGTAGCCCCGGGACACAGGATGGGGGAGACCCAGTACTTC.

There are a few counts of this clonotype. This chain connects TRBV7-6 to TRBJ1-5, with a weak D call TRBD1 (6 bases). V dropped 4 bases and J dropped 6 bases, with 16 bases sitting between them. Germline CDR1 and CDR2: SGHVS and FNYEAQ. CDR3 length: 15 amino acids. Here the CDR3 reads CASSYLGGLGQPQHF. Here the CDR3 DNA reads TGTGCCAGCAGCTACCTGGGGGGGCTGGGTCAGCCCCAGCATTTT. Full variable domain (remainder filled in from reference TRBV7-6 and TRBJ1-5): GAGVSQSPRYKVTKRGQDVALRCDPISGHVSLYWYRQALGQGPEFLTYFNYEAQQDKSGLPNDRFSAERPEGSISTLTIQRTEQRDSAMYRCASSYLGGLGQPQHFGDGTRLSIL.

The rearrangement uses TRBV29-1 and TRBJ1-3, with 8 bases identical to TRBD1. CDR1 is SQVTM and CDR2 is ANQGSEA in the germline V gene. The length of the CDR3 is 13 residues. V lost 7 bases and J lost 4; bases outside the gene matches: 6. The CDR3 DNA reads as TGCAGCGCAAGACAGGGGTACGGAAACACCATATATTTT. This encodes CSARQGYGNTIYF.